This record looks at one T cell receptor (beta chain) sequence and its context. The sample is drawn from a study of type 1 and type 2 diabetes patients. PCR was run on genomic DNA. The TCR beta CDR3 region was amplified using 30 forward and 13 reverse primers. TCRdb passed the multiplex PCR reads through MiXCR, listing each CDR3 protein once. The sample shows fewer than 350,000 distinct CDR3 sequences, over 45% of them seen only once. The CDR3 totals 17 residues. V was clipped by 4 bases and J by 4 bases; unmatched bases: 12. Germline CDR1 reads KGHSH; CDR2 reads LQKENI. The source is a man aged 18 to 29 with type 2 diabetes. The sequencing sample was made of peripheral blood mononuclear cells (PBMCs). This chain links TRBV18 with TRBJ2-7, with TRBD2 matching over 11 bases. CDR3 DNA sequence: TGTGCCAGCTCACTAATAATCCTAGCGGGGGGACAGTACGAGCAGTACTTC. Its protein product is CASSLIILAGGQYEQYF. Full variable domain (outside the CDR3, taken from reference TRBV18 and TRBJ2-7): NAGVMQNPRHLVRRRGQEARLRCSPMKGHSHVYWYRQLPEEGLKFMVYLQKENIIDESGMPKERFSAEFPKEGPSILRIQQVVRGDSAAYFCASSLIILAGGQYEQYFGPGTRLTVT.